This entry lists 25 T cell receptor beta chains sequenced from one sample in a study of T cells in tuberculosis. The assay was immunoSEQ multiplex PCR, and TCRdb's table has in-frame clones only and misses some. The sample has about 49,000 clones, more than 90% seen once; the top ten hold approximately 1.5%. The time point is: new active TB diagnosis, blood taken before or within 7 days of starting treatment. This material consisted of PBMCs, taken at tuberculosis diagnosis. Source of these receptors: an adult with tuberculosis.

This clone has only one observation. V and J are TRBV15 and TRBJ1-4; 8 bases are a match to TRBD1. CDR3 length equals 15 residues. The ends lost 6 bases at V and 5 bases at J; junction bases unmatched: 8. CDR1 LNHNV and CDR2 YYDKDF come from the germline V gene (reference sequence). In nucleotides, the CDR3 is TGTGCCACCAGATGGTCGACAGGGGCAAATGAAAAACTGTTTTTT. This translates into CATRWSTGANEKLFF.

The CDR3 loop reads CASSFRRGRTEAFF. CDR3 nucleotide sequence: TGTGCCAGCAGCTTTAGAAGGGGTCGGACTGAAGCTTTCTTT. The chain carries TRBV7-2 and TRBJ1-1; possible D gene TRBD1, 5 bases. V lost 3 bases and J 5 bases, leaving 13 bases between the germline ends. CDR1 is SGHTA, CDR2 FQGNSA, per germline. The CDR3 contains 14 residues.

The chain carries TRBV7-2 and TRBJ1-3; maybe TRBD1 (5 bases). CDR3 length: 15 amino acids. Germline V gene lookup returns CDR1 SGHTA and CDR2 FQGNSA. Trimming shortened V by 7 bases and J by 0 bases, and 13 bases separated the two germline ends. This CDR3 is CASTTSGGSGNTIYF. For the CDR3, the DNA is TGTGCCAGCACCACCTCGGGGGGCTCTGGAAACACCATATATTTT.

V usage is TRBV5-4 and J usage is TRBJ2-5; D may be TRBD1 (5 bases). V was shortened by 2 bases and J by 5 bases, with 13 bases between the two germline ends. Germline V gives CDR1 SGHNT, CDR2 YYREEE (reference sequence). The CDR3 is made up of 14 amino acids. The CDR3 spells CASSFQGRDETQYF. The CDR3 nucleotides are TGTGCCAGCAGCTTCCAGGGTCGAGATGAGACCCAGTACTTC. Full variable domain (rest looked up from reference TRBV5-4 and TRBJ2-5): ETGVTQSPTHLIKTRGQQVTLRCSSQSGHNTVSWYQQALGQGPQFIFQYYREEENGRGNFPPRFSGLQFPNYSSELNVNALELDDSALYLCASSFQGRDETQYFGPGTRLLVL.

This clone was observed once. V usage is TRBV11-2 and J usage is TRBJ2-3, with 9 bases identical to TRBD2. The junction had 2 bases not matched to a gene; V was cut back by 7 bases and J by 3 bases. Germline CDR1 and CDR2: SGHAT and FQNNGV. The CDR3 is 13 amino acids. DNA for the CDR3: TGTGCCAGCAACGGACTAGCGACAGATACGCAGTATTTT. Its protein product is CASNGLATDTQYF.

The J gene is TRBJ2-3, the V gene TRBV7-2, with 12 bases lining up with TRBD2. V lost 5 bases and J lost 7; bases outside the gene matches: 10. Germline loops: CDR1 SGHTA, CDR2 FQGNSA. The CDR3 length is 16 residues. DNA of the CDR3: TGTGCCAGCAGCCCTTCCCTAGCGGGAGGGCCGAATACGCAGTATTTT. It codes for CASSPSLAGGPNTQYF.

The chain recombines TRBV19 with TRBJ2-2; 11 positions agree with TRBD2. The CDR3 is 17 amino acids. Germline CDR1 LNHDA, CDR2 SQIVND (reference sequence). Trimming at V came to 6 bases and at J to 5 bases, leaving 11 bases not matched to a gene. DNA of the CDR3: TGTGCCAGTAGGCCCCAACTAGCGGGAGCCCGGACCGGGGAGCTGTTTTTT. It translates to CASRPQLAGARTGELFF. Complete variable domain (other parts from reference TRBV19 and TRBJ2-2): DGGITQSPKYLFRKEGQNVTLSCEQNLNHDAMYWYRQDPGQGLRLIYYSQIVNDFQKGDIAEGYSVSREKKESFPLTVTSAQKNPTAFYLCASRPQLAGARTGELFFGEGSRLTVL.

The chain's CDR3 is CASSLGQISYEQYF. The DNA of the CDR3 is TGTGCCAGCAGCTTGGGACAGATTTCCTACGAGCAGTACTTC. The chain employs TRBV6-5 and TRBJ2-7; 7 bases agree with TRBD1. J gave up 1 base and V 6 bases, and 6 bases lay outside the gene matches. The CDR3 sequence is 14 residues long. The germline CDR1 and CDR2 sequences are MNHEY and SVGAGI.

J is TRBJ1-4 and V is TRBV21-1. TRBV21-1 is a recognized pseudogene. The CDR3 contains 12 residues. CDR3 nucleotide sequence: TGTGCCAGCAGCAAAGACCCGGGGAAACTGTTTTTT. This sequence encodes CASSKDPGKLFF.

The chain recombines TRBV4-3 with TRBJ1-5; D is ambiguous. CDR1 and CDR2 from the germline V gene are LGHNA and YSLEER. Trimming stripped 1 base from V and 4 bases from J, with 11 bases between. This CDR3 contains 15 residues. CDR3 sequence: CASSQVAGENQPQHF. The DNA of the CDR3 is TGCGCCAGCAGCCAAGTCGCCGGAGAAAATCAGCCCCAGCATTTT.

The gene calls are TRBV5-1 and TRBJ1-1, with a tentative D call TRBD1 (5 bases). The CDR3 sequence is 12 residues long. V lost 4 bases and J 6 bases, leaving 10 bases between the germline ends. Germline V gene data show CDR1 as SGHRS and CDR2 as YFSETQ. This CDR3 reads CASSDGGAEAFF. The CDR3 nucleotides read TGCGCCAGCAGCGATGGGGGGGCTGAAGCTTTCTTT.

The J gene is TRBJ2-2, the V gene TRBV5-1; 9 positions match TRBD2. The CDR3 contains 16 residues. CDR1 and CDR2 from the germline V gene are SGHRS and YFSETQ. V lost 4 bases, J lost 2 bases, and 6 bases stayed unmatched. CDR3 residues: CASSLIAGANTGELFF. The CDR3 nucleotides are TGCGCCAGCAGCCTTATAGCGGGAGCTAACACCGGGGAGCTGTTTTTT.

For the CDR3, the DNA is TGTGCCAGCAGGTCATACACGGGGGTCTCGGCTTTCTTT. Residues: CASRSYTGVSAFF. The chain is built from TRBV27 and TRBJ1-1; tentatively, D is TRBD1 (5 bases). V lost 6 bases and J lost 11, with 19 bases in between. Germline lookup yields CDR1 MNHEY and CDR2 SMNVEV (reference sequence). This CDR3 spans 13 amino acids.

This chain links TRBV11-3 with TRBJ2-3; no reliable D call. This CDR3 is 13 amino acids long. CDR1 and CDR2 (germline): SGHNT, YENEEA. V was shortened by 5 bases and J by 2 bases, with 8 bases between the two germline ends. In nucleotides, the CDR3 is TGTGCCAGCAGCGCTGGGCCCACAGATACGCAGTATTTT. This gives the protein CASSAGPTDTQYF. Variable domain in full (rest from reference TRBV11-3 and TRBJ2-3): EAGVVQSPRYKIIEKKQPVAFWCNPISGHNTLYWYLQNLGQGPELLIRYENEEAVDDSQLPKDRFSAERLKGVDSTLKIQPAELGDSAVYLCASSAGPTDTQYFGPGTRLTVL.

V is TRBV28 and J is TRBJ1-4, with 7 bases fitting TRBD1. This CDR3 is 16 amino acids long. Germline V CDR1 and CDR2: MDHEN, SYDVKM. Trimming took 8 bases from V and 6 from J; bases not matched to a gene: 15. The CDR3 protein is CASSQLTGTVDEKLFF. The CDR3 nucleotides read TGTGCCAGCTCCCAACTGACAGGGACGGTGGATGAAAAACTGTTTTTT.

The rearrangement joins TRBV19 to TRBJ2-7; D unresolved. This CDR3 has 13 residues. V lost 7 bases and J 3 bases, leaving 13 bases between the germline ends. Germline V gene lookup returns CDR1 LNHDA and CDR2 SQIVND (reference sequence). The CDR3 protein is CASTTVLCYEQYF. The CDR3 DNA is TGTGCCAGTACCACGGTCTTATGCTACGAGCAGTACTTC.

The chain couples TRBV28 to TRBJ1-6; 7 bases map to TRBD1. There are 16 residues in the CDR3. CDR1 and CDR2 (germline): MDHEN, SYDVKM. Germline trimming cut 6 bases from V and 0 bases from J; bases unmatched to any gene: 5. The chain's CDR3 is CASRVDRSSYNSPLHF. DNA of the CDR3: TGTGCCAGCAGGGTGGACAGGTCCTCCTATAATTCACCCCTCCACTTT.

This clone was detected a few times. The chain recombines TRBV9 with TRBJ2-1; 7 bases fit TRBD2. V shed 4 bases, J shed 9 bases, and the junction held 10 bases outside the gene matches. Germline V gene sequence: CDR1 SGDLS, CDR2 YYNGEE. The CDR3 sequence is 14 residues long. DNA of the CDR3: TGTGCCAGCAGCCCCCGAACGACTAGCAGTGAGCAGTTCTTC. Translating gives CASSPRTTSSEQFF.

This chain's CDR3 is CASSSGTGNSYNEQFF. CDR3 DNA sequence: TGTGCCAGCAGCAGTGGGACAGGGAACTCCTACAATGAGCAGTTCTTC. The rearrangement links TRBV9 to TRBJ2-1, with 9 bases identical to TRBD1. J gave up 0 bases and V 4 bases, and 5 bases lay outside the gene matches. This CDR3 is 16 amino acids long. The germline CDR1 and CDR2 sequences are SGDLS and YYNGEE.

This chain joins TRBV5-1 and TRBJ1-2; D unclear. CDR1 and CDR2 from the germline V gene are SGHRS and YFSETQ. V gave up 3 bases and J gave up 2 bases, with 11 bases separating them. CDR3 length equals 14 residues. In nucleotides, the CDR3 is TGCGCCAGCAGCTCGGGATTCGGGAACTATGGCTACACCTTC. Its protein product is CASSSGFGNYGYTF.

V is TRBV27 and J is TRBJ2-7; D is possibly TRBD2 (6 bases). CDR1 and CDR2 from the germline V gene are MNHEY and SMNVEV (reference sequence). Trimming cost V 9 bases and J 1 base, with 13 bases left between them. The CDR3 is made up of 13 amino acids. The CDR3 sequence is CARSRTTSYEQYF. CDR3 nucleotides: TGTGCCAGGTCCCGGACTACGTCCTACGAGCAGTACTTC.

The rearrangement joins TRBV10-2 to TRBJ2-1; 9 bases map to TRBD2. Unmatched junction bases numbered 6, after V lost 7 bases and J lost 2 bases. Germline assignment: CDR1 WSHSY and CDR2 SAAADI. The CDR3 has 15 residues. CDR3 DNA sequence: TGCGCCAGCACCGAGACTAGCGGCCCCTACAATGAGCAGTTCTTC. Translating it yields CASTETSGPYNEQFF.

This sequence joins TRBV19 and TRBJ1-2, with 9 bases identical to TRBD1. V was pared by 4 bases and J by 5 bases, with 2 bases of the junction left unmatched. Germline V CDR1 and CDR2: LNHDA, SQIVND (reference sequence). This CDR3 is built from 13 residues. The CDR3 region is CASSKGQGYGYTF. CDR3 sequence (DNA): TGTGCCAGTAGTAAGGGACAGGGTTATGGCTACACCTTC.

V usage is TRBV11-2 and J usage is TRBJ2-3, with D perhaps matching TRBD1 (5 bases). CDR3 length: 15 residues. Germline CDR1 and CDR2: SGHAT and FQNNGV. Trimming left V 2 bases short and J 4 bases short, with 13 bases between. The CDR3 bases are TGTGCCAGCAGCTTAACAAGGGGTCCCCCAGATACGCAGTATTTT. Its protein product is CASSLTRGPPDTQYF.

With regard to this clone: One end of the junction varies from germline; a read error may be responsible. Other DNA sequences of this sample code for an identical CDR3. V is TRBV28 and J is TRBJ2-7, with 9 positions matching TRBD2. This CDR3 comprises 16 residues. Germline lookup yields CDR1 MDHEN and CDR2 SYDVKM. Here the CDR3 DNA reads TGTGCTAGCAGTTTACCTTCTAGCGGGATTGCCTACGAGCAGTACTTC. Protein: CASSLPSSGIAYEQYF.